Each of the 5 T cell receptor beta chains below was sequenced from the same sample in a study of blood T cell repertoires in COVID-19. The repertoire was sequenced with immunoSEQ multiplex PCR; TCRdb's copy has only in-frame clones and lacks some. The sample has some 370,000 clones; about 89% are singletons. The sequenced sample was peripheral blood. All receptors derive from a woman aged 25 to 39 with COVID-19, enrolled during active disease.

The chain recombines TRBV6-5 with TRBJ1-4, with D possibly TRBD1 on 6 matching bases. Germline CDR1 is MNHEY and CDR2 is SVGAGI. This CDR3 has 14 amino acids. Trimming took 11 bases from V and 6 from J, leaving 19 bases between them. CDR3 region: CAAAGGGAYEKLFF. Here the CDR3 DNA reads TGTGCCGCGGCTGGGGGGGGCGCATATGAAAAACTGTTTTTT.

The chain joins TRBV18 to TRBJ1-2, with D possibly being TRBD1 (5 bases). CDR1 and CDR2 (germline): KGHSH, LQKENI. The CDR3 contains 15 residues. V lost 6 bases and J 0 bases, leaving 14 bases between the germline ends. CDR3 residues: CASSRGGNTNYGYTF. DNA for the CDR3: TGTGCCAGCTCCCGCGGGGGGAACACTAACTATGGCTACACCTTC.

A few counts support this clone. V is TRBV4-1 and J is TRBJ1-2; D remains ambiguous. CDR3 size: 14 residues. Germline V gene lookup returns CDR1 MGHRA and CDR2 YSYEKL. V gave up 6 bases and J gave up 0 bases, with 11 bases separating them. The CDR3 protein is CASSLIDANYGYTF. CDR3 in DNA: TGCGCCAGCAGTCTCATAGATGCTAACTATGGCTACACCTTC.

CDR3 residues: CASSPGTSGRVYQETQYF. The CDR3 coding sequence is TGTGCCAGCAGCCCAGGGACTAGCGGGAGGGTATACCAAGAGACCCAGTACTTC. V gene TRBV21-1 combines with J gene TRBJ2-5; TRBD2, the D gene given by the table, was not confirmed from the DNA. TRBV21-1 is recorded as a pseudogene. The CDR3 loop spans 18 amino acids.

The CDR3 coding sequence is TGTGCCAGCAGTCGCCAGGGGGAGAATTCACCCCTCCACTTT. As protein: CASSRQGENSPLHF. This rearrangement joins TRBV6-1 to TRBJ1-6; 7 bases are a match to TRBD1. This CDR3 is 14 amino acids long. Germline-derived CDR1 and CDR2 are MNHNS and SASEGT. V was clipped by 5 bases and J by 7 bases; unmatched bases: 5.